Included here is one TCR beta chain sequence, with context. Its target is unknown. This entry is derived from a study of cytomegalovirus exposure and HLA in healthy donors. Study details: Per a later analysis, the roughly 640 first-cohort and 120 validation repertoires shared one platform. Study-wide findings and caveats: A list of 164 TCR beta chains associated with cytomegalovirus was given. Confirmation in vitro established that a few CMV-associated chains were specific for CMV antigens. A subsequent analysis found that TCR clusters from the first cohort also tended to co-occur in the 120 validation repertoires, with 90% to 95% of cluster scores above 0.

The germline V gene encodes CDR1 SGHAT and CDR2 FQNNGV. The CDR3 extends over 16 amino acids. V was pared by 2 bases and J by 5 bases, with 18 bases between. Libraries were prepared by immunoSEQ multiplex PCR; TCRdb keeps only in-frame clonotypes and omits some of them. The sample includes fewer than 350,000 clones, around nine tenths seen only once; the top ten take about 0.86%. What was sequenced was PBMCs. The clonotype comes from a woman under 30 in good health and CMV-seronegative. This chain uses TRBV11-2 with TRBJ2-5; possibly TRBD2 for D (5 bases). CDR3 sequence: CASSLLNPTRWETQYF. The DNA for the CDR3 is TGTGCCAGCAGCTTATTGAACCCCACTAGATGGGAGACCCAGTACTTC.